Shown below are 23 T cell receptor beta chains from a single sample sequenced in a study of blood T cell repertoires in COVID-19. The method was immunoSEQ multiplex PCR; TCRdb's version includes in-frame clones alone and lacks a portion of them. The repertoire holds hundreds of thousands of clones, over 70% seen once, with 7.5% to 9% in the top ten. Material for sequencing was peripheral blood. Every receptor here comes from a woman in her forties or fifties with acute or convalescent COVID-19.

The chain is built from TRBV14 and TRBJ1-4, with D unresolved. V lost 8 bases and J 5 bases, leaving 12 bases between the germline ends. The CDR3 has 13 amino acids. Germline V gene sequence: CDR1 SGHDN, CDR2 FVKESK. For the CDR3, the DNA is TGTGCCAGCCGAAAGGAGGGAAATGAAAAACTGTTTTTT. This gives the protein CASRKEGNEKLFF. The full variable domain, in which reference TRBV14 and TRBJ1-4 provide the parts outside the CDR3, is EAGVTQFPSHSVIEKGQTVTLRCDPISGHDNLYWYRRVMGKEIKFLLHFVKESKQDESGMPNNRFLAERTGGTYSTLKVQPAELEDSGVYFCASRKEGNEKLFFGSGTQLSVL.

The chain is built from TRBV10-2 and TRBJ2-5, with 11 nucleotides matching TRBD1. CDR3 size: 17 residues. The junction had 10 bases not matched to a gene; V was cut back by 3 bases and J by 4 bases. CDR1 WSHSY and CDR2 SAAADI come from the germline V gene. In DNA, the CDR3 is TGCGCCAGCAGTGAATTTGAGGACAGGGGGCTTGGAGAGACCCAGTACTTC. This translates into CASSEFEDRGLGETQYF.

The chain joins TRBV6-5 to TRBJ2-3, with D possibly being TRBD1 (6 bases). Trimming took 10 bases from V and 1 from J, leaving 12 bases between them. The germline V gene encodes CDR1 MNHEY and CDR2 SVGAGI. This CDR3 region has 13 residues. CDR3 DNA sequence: TGTGCCACCAAATACAGGGGCACAGATACGCAGTATTTT. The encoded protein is CATKYRGTDTQYF.

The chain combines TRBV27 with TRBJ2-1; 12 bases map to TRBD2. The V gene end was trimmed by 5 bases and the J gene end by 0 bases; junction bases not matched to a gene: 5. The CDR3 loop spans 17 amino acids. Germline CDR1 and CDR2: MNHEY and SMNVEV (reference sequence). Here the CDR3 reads CASSKTTSGSSYNEQFF. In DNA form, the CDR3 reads TGTGCCAGCAGTAAAACGACTAGCGGGAGCTCCTACAATGAGCAGTTCTTC.

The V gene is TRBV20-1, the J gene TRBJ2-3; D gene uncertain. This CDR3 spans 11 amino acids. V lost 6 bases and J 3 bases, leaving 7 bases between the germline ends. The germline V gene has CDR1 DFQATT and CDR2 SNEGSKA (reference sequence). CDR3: CSAPLTDTQYF. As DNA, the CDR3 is TGCAGTGCCCCCTTGACAGATACGCAGTATTTT.

DNA for the CDR3: TGTGCCAGCAGTCAGACAGGGATGGAAGCTTTCTTT. This codes for CASSQTGMEAFF. The chain couples TRBV12-3 or TRBV12-4 to TRBJ1-1; 7 bases are shared with TRBD1. CDR3 length: 12 amino acids. Germline trimming cut 5 bases from V and 8 bases from J; bases unmatched to any gene: 5.

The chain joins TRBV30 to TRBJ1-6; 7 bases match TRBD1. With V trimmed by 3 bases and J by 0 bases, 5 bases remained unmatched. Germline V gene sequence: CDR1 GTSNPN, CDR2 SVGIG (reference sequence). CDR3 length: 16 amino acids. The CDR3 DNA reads TGTGCCTGGAGGGGGGACAGAGGCTCCTATAATTCACCCCTCCACTTT. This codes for CAWRGDRGSYNSPLHF. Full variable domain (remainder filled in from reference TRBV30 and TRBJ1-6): SQTIHQWPATLVQPVGSPLSLECTVEGTSNPNLYWYRQAAGRGLQLLFYSVGIGQISSEVPQNLSASRPQDRQFILSSKKLLLSDSGFYLCAWRGDRGSYNSPLHFGNGTRLTVT.

The DNA for the CDR3 is TGTGCCAGTAGTTGGGACAGGGAAAACATTCAGTACTTC. Amino acid sequence: CASSWDRENIQYF. The rearrangement uses TRBV19 and TRBJ2-4; TRBD1 matches at 9 bases. The germline V gene encodes CDR1 LNHDA and CDR2 SQIVND (reference sequence). This CDR3 has 13 residues. V lost 5 bases, J lost 5 bases, and 1 base stayed unmatched.

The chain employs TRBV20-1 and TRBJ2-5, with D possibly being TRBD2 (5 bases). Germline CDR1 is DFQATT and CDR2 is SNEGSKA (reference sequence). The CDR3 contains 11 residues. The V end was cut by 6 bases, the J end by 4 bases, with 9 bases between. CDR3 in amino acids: CSALSGETQYF. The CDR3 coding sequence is TGCAGTGCACTGAGCGGAGAGACCCAGTACTTC.

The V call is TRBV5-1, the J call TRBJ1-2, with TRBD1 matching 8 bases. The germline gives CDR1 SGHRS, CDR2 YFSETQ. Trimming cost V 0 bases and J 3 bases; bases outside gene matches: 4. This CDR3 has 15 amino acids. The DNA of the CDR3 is TGCGCCAGCAGCTTGGGACAGGGGTCTTACTATGGCTACACCTTC. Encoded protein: CASSLGQGSYYGYTF.

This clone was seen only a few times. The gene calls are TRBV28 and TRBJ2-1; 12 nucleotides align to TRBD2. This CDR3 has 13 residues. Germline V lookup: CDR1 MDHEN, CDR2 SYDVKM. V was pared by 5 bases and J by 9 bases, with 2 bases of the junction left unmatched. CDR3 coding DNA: TGTGCCAGCAGTCTAGCGGGAGGGGGTGAGCAGTTCTTC. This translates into CASSLAGGGEQFF.

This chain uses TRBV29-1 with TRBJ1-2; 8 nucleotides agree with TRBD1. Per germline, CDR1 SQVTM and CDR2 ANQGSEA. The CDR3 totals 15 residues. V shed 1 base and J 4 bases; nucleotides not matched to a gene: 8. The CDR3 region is CSVEVPRGLRYGYTF. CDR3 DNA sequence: TGCAGCGTTGAAGTACCCAGGGGGCTTCGCTATGGCTACACCTTC.

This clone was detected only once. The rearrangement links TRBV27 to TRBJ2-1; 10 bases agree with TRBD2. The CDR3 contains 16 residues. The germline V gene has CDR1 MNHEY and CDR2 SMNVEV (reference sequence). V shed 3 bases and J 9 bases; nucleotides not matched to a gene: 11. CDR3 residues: CASSFRPAGGRGEQFF. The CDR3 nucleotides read TGTGCCAGCAGTTTCCGTCCAGCGGGAGGGCGGGGTGAGCAGTTCTTC.

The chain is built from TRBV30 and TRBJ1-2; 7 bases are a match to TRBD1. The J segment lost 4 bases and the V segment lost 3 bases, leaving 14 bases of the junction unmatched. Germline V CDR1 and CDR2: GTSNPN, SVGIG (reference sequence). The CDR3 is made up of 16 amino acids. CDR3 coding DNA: TGTGCCTGGAGGGCAACGGGGTGGCAGGGGGGCTATGGCTACACCTTC. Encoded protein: CAWRATGWQGGYGYTF.

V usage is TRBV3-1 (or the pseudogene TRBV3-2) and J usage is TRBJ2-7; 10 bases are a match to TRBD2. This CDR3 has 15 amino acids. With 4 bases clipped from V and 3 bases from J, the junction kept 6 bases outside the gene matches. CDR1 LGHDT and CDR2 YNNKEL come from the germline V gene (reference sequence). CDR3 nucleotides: TGTGCCAGCAGCCCCGGACTAGCGGAAAACTACGAGCAGTACTTC. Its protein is CASSPGLAENYEQYF.

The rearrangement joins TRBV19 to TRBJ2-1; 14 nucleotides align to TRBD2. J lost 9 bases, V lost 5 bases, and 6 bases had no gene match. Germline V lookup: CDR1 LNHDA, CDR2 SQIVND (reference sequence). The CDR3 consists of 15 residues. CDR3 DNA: TGTGCCAGTAGTCTCGGGACTAGCGGGAGAAGTGAGCAGTTCTTC. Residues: CASSLGTSGRSEQFF.

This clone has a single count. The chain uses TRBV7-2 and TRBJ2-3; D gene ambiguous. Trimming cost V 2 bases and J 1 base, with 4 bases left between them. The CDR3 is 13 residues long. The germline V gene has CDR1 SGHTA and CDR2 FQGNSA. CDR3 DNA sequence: TGTGCCAGCAGCTTACATCGCACAGATACGCAGTATTTT. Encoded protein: CASSLHRTDTQYF. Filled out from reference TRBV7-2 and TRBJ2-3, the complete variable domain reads GAGVSQSPSNKVTEKGKDVELRCDPISGHTALYWYRQSLGQGLEFLIYFQGNSAPDKSGLPSDRFSAERTGGSVSTLTIQRTQQEDSAVYLCASSLHRTDTQYFGPGTRLTVL.

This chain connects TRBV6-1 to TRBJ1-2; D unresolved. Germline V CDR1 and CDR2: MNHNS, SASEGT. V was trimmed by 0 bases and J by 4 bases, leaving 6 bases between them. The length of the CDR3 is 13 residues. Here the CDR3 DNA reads TGTGCCAGCAGTGAAGCACCAGGCTATGGCTACACCTTC. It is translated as CASSEAPGYGYTF.

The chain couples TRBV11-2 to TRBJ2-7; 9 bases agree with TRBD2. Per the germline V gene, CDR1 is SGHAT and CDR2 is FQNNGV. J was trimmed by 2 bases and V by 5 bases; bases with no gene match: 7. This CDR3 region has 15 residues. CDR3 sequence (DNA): TGTGCCAGCAGCCAACAGCGGGAGGCCGCCTACGAGCAGTACTTC. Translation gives CASSQQREAAYEQYF.

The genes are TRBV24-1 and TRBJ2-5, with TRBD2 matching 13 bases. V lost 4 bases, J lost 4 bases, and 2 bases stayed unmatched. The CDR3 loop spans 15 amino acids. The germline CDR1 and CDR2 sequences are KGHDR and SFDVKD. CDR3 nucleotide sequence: TGTGCCACCAGTGAACGGACTAGCGGGAGAGAGACCCAGTACTTC. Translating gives CATSERTSGRETQYF.

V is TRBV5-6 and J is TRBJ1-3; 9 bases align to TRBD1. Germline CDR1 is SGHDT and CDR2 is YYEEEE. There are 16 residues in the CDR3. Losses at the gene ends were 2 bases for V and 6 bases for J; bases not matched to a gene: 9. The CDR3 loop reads CASSFLDRGLQNTIYF. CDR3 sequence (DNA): TGTGCCAGCAGCTTCCTGGACAGGGGCCTTCAAAACACCATATATTTT. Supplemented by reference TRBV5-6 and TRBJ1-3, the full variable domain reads DAGVTQSPTHLIKTRGQQVTLRCSPKSGHDTVSWYQQALGQGPQFIFQYYEEEERQRGNFPDRFSGHQFPNYSSELNVNALLLGDSALYLCASSFLDRGLQNTIYFGEGSWLTVV.

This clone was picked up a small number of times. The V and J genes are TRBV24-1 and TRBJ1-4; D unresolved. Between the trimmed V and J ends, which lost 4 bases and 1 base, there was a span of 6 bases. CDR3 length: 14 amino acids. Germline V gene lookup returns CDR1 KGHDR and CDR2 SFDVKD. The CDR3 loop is CATSEGGTNEKLFF. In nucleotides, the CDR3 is TGTGCCACCAGTGAAGGAGGAACTAATGAAAAACTGTTTTTT.

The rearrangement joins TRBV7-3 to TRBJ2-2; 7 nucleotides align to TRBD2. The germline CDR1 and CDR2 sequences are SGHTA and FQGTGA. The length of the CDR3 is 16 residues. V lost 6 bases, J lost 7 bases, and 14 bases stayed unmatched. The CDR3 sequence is CASRREGQDLGGELFF. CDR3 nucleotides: TGTGCCAGCAGGAGGGAGGGCCAGGATCTCGGCGGGGAGCTGTTTTTT.